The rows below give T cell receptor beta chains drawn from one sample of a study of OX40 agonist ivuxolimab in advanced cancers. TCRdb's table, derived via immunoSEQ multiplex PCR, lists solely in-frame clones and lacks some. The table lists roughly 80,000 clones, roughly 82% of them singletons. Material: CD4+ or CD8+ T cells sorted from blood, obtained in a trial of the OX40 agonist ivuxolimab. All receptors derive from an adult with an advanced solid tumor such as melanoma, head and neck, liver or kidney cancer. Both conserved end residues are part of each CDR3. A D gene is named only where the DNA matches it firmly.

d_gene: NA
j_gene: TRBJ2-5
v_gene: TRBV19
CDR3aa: CASSLYRAAGETQYF
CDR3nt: TGTGCCAGTAGTTTATACCGGGCGGCGGGGGAGACCCAGTACTTC

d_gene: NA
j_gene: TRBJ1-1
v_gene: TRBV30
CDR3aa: CASSEGTEAFF
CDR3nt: TGTGCCAGCTCCGAGGGGACTGAAGCTTTCTTT

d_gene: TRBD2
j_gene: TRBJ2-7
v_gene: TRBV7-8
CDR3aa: CASSLVLAGGHEQYF
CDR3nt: TGTGCCAGCAGCTTAGTCCTCGCGGGGGGCCACGAGCAGTACTTC

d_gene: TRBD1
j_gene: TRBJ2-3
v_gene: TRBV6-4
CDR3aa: CASSRGQTDTQYF
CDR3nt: TGTGCCAGCAGCCGGGGACAGACAGATACGCAGTATTTT

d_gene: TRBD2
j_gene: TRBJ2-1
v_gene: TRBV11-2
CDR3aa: CASSLILAGGNEQFF
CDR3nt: TGTGCCAGCAGCTTAATTCTGGCGGGAGGTAATGAGCAGTTCTTC

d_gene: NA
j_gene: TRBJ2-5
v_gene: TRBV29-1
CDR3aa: CSAAPDSGGETQYF
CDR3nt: TGCAGCGCTGCCCCGGACAGTGGGGGGGAGACCCAGTACTTC

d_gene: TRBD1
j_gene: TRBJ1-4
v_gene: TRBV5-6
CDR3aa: CASSKGALDEKLFF
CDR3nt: TGTGCCAGCAGCAAGGGGGCGTTGGATGAAAAACTGTTTTTT

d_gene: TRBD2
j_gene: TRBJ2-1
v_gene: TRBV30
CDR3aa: CAWRTSGPYNEQFF
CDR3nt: TGTGCCTGGAGGACTAGCGGCCCCTACAATGAGCAGTTCTTC

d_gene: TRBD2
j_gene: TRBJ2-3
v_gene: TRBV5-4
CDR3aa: CASSFRLAGATDTQYF
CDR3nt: TGTGCCAGCAGCTTTAGGTTAGCGGGGGCTACAGATACGCAGTATTTT

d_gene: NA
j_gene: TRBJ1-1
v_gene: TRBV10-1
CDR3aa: CASSEAIGGNTEAFF
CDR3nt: TGCGCCAGCAGTGAAGCAATCGGGGGGAACACTGAAGCTTTCTTT

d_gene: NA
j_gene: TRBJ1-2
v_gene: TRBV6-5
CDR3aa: CASSYTTVGGYGYTF
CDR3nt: TGTGCCAGCAGTTACACGACAGTAGGTGGCTATGGCTACACCTTC

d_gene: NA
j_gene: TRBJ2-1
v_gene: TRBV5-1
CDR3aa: CASSPTGGNEQFF
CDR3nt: TGCGCCAGCAGCCCGACAGGTGGGAATGAGCAGTTCTTC

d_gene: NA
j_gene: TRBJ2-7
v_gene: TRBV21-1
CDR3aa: CASSKGLNEQYF
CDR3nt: TGTGCCAGCAGCAAAGGTCTTAACGAGCAGTACTTC

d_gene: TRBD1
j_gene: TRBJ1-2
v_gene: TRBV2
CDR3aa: CASRDREANFYGYTF
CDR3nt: TGTGCCAGCAGAGACAGGGAAGCCAACTTCTATGGCTACACCTTC